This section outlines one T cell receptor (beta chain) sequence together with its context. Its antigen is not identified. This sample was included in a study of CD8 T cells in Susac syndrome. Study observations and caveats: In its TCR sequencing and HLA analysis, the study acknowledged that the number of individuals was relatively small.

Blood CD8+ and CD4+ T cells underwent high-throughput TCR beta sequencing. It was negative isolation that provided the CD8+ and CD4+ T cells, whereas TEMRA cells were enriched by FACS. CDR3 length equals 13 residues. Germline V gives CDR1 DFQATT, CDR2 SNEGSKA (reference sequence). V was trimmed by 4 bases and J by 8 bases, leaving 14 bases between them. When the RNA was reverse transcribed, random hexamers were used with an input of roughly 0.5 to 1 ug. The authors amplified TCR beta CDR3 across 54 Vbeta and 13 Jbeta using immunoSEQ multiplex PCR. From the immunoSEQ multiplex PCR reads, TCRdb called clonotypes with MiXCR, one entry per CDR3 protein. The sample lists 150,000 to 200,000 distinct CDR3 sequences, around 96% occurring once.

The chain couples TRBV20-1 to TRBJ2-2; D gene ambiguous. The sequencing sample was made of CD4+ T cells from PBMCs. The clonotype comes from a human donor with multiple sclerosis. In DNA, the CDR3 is TGCAGTGCTAACGACCAGGTTGAAGGGGAGCTGTTTTTT. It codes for CSANDQVEGELFF.